These T cell receptor beta chains were read from a single sample in a study of cytomegalovirus exposure and HLA in healthy donors. Produced via immunoSEQ multiplex PCR; TCRdb's table is partial and in-frame only. This sample has 80,000 or so clones, with more than 75% found just once. The sample was PBMCs. These receptors were collected from a man aged 35 to 55 in good health and CMV-seronegative. Both conserved end residues are part of each CDR3. The order of the fields is clone size, D gene, J gene, V gene, CDR3 protein, CDR3 DNA. The D gene is left open where the match is weak. Some rows mark clone size as missing; the rest say once, few, many or name a class of expanded clone.

clone size: .; D gene: TRBD1; J gene: TRBJ1-2; V gene: TRBV28; CDR3 protein: CASRSGNRGSTGYTF; CDR3 DNA: TGTGCCAGCAGGTCAGGTAACAGGGGGAGTACTGGCTACACCTTC
clone size: .; D gene: .; J gene: TRBJ2-5; V gene: TRBV5-1; CDR3 protein: CASSLALGGGHETQYF; CDR3 DNA: TGCGCCAGCAGCTTGGCCTTGGGGGGAGGCCATGAGACCCAGTACTTC
clone size: .; D gene: .; J gene: TRBJ2-7; V gene: TRBV11-3; CDR3 protein: CASSPGQTYEQYF; CDR3 DNA: TGTGCCAGCAGTCCCGGACAGACCTACGAGCAGTACTTC
clone size: .; D gene: .; J gene: TRBJ2-7; V gene: TRBV28; CDR3 protein: CASSLGGREQYF; CDR3 DNA: TGTGCCAGCAGTTTGGGGGGTCGCGAGCAGTACTTC
clone size: .; D gene: .; J gene: TRBJ2-6; V gene: TRBV6-5; CDR3 protein: CSSRLSRSGANVLTF; CDR3 DNA: TGTTCCAGCAGGCTATCCCGCTCTGGGGCCAACGTCCTGACTTTC
clone size: .; D gene: TRBD1; J gene: TRBJ1-5; V gene: TRBV7-2; CDR3 protein: CASSLEGARQPQHF; CDR3 DNA: TGTGCCAGCAGCCTAGAGGGGGCTCGACAGCCCCAGCATTTT
clone size: .; D gene: .; J gene: TRBJ2-7; V gene: TRBV5-1; CDR3 protein: CASSPQKSPYEQYF; CDR3 DNA: TGCGCCAGCAGCCCACAGAAGAGTCCCTACGAGCAGTACTTC
clone size: .; D gene: TRBD1; J gene: TRBJ2-1; V gene: TRBV6-5; CDR3 protein: CASSYGTGGVDEQFF; CDR3 DNA: TGTGCCAGCAGTTACGGGACAGGGGGTGTGGATGAGCAGTTCTTC
clone size: .; D gene: TRBD1; J gene: TRBJ2-7; V gene: TRBV2; CDR3 protein: CASSLGQGSYEQYF; CDR3 DNA: TGTGCCAGCAGTCTAGGACAGGGTAGTTACGAGCAGTACTTC
clone size: .; D gene: .; J gene: TRBJ2-7; V gene: TRBV5-1; CDR3 protein: CASSTSSDSFSYEQYF; CDR3 DNA: TGCGCCAGCAGCACGAGCTCGGACAGCTTCTCCTACGAGCAGTACTTC
clone size: .; D gene: .; J gene: TRBJ2-7; V gene: TRBV5-1; CDR3 protein: CASSLDGDSYEQYF; CDR3 DNA: TGCGCCAGCAGCTTGGACGGGGATTCCTACGAGCAGTACTTC
clone size: .; D gene: .; J gene: TRBJ1-2; V gene: TRBV7-2; CDR3 protein: CASSLVQGSMNGYTF; CDR3 DNA: TGTGCCAGCAGCTTAGTCCAGGGAAGTATGAATGGCTACACCTTC
clone size: .; D gene: .; J gene: TRBJ1-5; V gene: TRBV4-2; CDR3 protein: CASSQDRGDGNQPQHF; CDR3 DNA: TGTGCCAGCAGCCAAGACAGGGGCGATGGCAATCAGCCCCAGCATTTT
clone size: .; D gene: .; J gene: TRBJ1-5; V gene: TRBV4-3; CDR3 protein: CASSQGGGLQPQHF; CDR3 DNA: TGCGCCAGCAGCCAAGGGGGAGGTTTACAGCCCCAGCATTTT
clone size: .; D gene: .; J gene: TRBJ1-2; V gene: TRBV7-9; CDR3 protein: CASSLWGTYYGYTF; CDR3 DNA: TGTGCCAGCAGCTTATGGGGGACATACTATGGCTACACCTTC
clone size: few; D gene: .; J gene: TRBJ1-1; V gene: TRBV11-1; CDR3 protein: CASSLANIENTEAFF; CDR3 DNA: TGTGCCAGCAGCTTAGCGAATATAGAGAACACTGAAGCTTTCTTT
clone size: .; D gene: TRBD1; J gene: TRBJ1-5; V gene: TRBV4-2; CDR3 protein: CASSIAGQGENQPQHF; CDR3 DNA: TGTGCCAGCAGCATCGCCGGACAGGGCGAAAATCAGCCCCAGCATTTT
clone size: .; D gene: TRBD1; J gene: TRBJ1-4; V gene: TRBV7-8; CDR3 protein: CASRLTGTNEKLFF; CDR3 DNA: TGTGCCAGCAGGCTGACAGGGACTAATGAAAAACTGTTTTTT
clone size: once; D gene: TRBD1; J gene: TRBJ2-6; V gene: TRBV7-8; CDR3 protein: CASSLPGQGAEYSGANVLTF; CDR3 DNA: TGTGCCAGCAGCTTGCCGGGACAGGGGGCTGAATACTCTGGGGCCAACGTCCTGACTTTC
clone size: .; D gene: .; J gene: TRBJ1-3; V gene: TRBV5-1; CDR3 protein: CASSPAEISGNTIYF; CDR3 DNA: TGCGCCAGCAGCCCGGCGGAGATCTCTGGAAACACCATATATTTT
clone size: .; D gene: TRBD1; J gene: TRBJ2-2; V gene: TRBV7-3; CDR3 protein: CASSRTGTNTGELFF; CDR3 DNA: TGTGCCAGCAGCCGGACAGGCACGAACACCGGGGAGCTGTTTTTT
clone size: .; D gene: .; J gene: TRBJ1-3; V gene: TRBV28; CDR3 protein: CASSLLQGYSGNTIYF; CDR3 DNA: TGTGCCAGCAGTTTACTACAGGGTTATTCAGGAAACACCATATATTTT
clone size: once; D gene: TRBD1; J gene: TRBJ2-7; V gene: TRBV28; CDR3 protein: CASSLPEDRVSCEQYF; CDR3 DNA: TGTGCCAGCAGTTTACCTGAGGACAGGGTTTCCTGCGAGCAGTACTTC
clone size: .; D gene: .; J gene: TRBJ2-7; V gene: TRBV9; CDR3 protein: CASSAAGQYEQYF; CDR3 DNA: TGTGCCAGCAGCGCCGCGGGACAGTACGAGCAGTACTTC
clone size: .; D gene: TRBD2; J gene: TRBJ2-5; V gene: TRBV7-3; CDR3 protein: CASSTGLAGQETQYF; CDR3 DNA: TGTGCCAGCAGTACCGGGCTAGCGGGACAAGAGACCCAGTACTTC
clone size: .; D gene: .; J gene: TRBJ1-6; V gene: TRBV10-1; CDR3 protein: CASSESPSSYNSPLHF; CDR3 DNA: TGCGCCAGCAGTGAGTCCCCGAGCTCCTATAATTCACCCCTCCACTTT
clone size: once; D gene: TRBD1; J gene: TRBJ1-4; V gene: TRBV9; CDR3 protein: CASSPRQEGAVSRLNEKLFF; CDR3 DNA: TGTGCCAGCAGCCCTCGACAGGAGGGGGCAGTTAGTAGGCTTAATGAAAAACTGTTTTTT
clone size: .; D gene: .; J gene: TRBJ2-7; V gene: TRBV5-1; CDR3 protein: CASSLGKQYEQYF; CDR3 DNA: TGCGCCAGCAGCTTGGGCAAACAGTACGAGCAGTACTTC
clone size: .; D gene: TRBD1; J gene: TRBJ1-1; V gene: TRBV6-6; CDR3 protein: CASSFTGGNTEAFF; CDR3 DNA: TGTGCCAGCAGTTTTACAGGGGGGAACACTGAAGCTTTCTTT
clone size: .; D gene: TRBD1; J gene: TRBJ1-5; V gene: TRBV5-1; CDR3 protein: CASSQTGGGNQPQHF; CDR3 DNA: TGCGCCAGCAGCCAGACAGGGGGCGGAAATCAGCCCCAGCATTTT
clone size: .; D gene: .; J gene: TRBJ1-2; V gene: TRBV4-2; CDR3 protein: CASSQDEGGYYGYTF; CDR3 DNA: TGTGCCAGCAGCCAAGATGAGGGGGGGTACTATGGCTACACCTTC
clone size: .; D gene: TRBD1; J gene: TRBJ1-2; V gene: TRBV25-1; CDR3 protein: CASRGTGSYGNYGYTF; CDR3 DNA: TGTGCCAGCAGAGGGACAGGCTCCTATGGCAACTATGGCTACACCTTC
clone size: few; D gene: .; J gene: TRBJ2-6; V gene: TRBV14; CDR3 protein: CASSRYGGSGANVLTF; CDR3 DNA: TGTGCCAGCAGCCGGTACGGGGGTTCTGGGGCCAACGTCCTGACTTTC
clone size: .; D gene: .; J gene: TRBJ2-1; V gene: TRBV2; CDR3 protein: CASSPPPGAYEQFF; CDR3 DNA: TGTGCCAGCAGTCCCCCCCCAGGGGCATATGAGCAGTTCTTC
clone size: .; D gene: .; J gene: TRBJ1-2; V gene: TRBV5-1; CDR3 protein: CASSEGVGQGAGYPF; CDR3 DNA: .
clone size: once; D gene: TRBD1; J gene: TRBJ1-6; V gene: TRBV2; CDR3 protein: CASSFGYRDRLYTSPLHF; CDR3 DNA: TGTGCCAGCAGTTTCGGGTACCGGGACAGATTGTATACTTCACCCCTCCACTTT
clone size: .; D gene: .; J gene: TRBJ1-5; V gene: TRBV5-6; CDR3 protein: CASSLLTGHFTDTQHF; CDR3 DNA: TGTGCCAGCAGCTTGTTGACAGGCCACTTCACAGATACGCAGCATTTT
clone size: .; D gene: .; J gene: TRBJ1-3; V gene: TRBV9; CDR3 protein: CASSVEGRVPSYF; CDR3 DNA: TGTGCCAGCAGCGTAGAGGGGAGGGTGCCATCATATTTT
clone size: .; D gene: .; J gene: TRBJ2-3; V gene: TRBV5-1; CDR3 protein: CASSPRTDTQYF; CDR3 DNA: TGCGCCAGCAGCCCCAGGACAGATACGCAGTATTTT
clone size: .; D gene: TRBD1; J gene: TRBJ2-7; V gene: TRBV6-5; CDR3 protein: CASRLTGTGTYEQYF; CDR3 DNA: TGTGCCAGCAGATTGACCGGGACAGGTACCTACGAGCAGTACTTC